The 22 T cell receptor beta chains in this list originate from one sample, sequenced in a study of blood T cell repertoires in COVID-19. Libraries were prepared by immunoSEQ multiplex PCR; TCRdb keeps only in-frame clonotypes and omits some of them. The sample comprises 70,000 to 80,000 clones, approximately 88% of which are singletons, and around 6.7% rests with the top ten. The source material was peripheral blood. These receptors were collected from a woman aged 50 to 60 with acute or convalescent COVID-19.

V and J are TRBV7-2 and TRBJ2-1; 8 bases are shared with TRBD2. CDR1 SGHTA and CDR2 FQGNSA come from the germline V gene. Germline trimming cut 6 bases from V and 2 bases from J; bases unmatched to any gene: 3. This CDR3 comprises 14 residues. The DNA of the CDR3 is TGTGCCAGCAGGCGGGGGGACCCCTACAATGAGCAGTTCTTC. Protein: CASRRGDPYNEQFF.

V usage is TRBV5-6 and J usage is TRBJ2-2; 7 bases match TRBD1. With V trimmed by 6 bases and J by 2 bases, 7 bases remained unmatched. Germline assignment: CDR1 SGHDT and CDR2 YYEEEE. The CDR3 consists of 15 residues. CDR3 residues: CASKTGTVNTGELFF. CDR3 sequence (DNA): TGTGCCAGCAAAACCGGGACAGTCAACACCGGGGAGCTGTTTTTT.

By share, this clone counts as medium-sized. This chain links TRBV15 with TRBJ2-7, with D perhaps matching TRBD2 (6 bases). This CDR3 is 12 amino acids long. CDR1 is LNHNV, CDR2 YYDKDF, per germline (reference sequence). CDR3 amino acids: CATGSGDYEQYF. The CDR3 bases are TGTGCTACCGGCTCGGGGGACTACGAGCAGTACTTC.

The chain carries TRBV5-1 and TRBJ2-5; 7 bases are a match to TRBD1. Germline V lookup: CDR1 SGHRS, CDR2 YFSETQ. The V gene end was trimmed by 5 bases and the J gene end by 5 bases; junction bases not matched to a gene: 9. The CDR3 is 14 residues long. In DNA, the CDR3 is TGCGCCAGCAGAAGCACAGGGGCACGTGAGACCCAGTACTTC. Translating gives CASRSTGARETQYF.

The chain combines TRBV27 with TRBJ1-5; possible D gene TRBD1, 6 bases. CDR1 and CDR2 (germline): MNHEY, SMNVEV (reference sequence). V lost 4 bases and J lost 0, with 7 bases in between. This CDR3 comprises 14 residues. Here the CDR3 reads CASSSTGSNQPQHF. For the CDR3, the DNA is TGTGCCAGCAGTTCGACAGGTAGCAATCAGCCCCAGCATTTT.

The chain carries TRBV10-2 and TRBJ2-1; 9 bases match TRBD1. Per the germline V gene, CDR1 is WSHSY and CDR2 is SAAADI. This CDR3 has 15 amino acids. J was trimmed by 4 bases and V by 5 bases; bases with no gene match: 6. CDR3 loop: CASSPDRGIYNEQFF. The CDR3 DNA is TGCGCCAGCAGTCCCGACAGGGGGATTTACAATGAGCAGTTCTTC.

The J gene is TRBJ2-7, the V gene TRBV6-5; 7 bases are shared with TRBD1. Germline values: CDR1 MNHEY, CDR2 SVGAGI. The CDR3 is 11 amino acids. Trimming removed 11 bases from V and 7 bases from J; junction bases left unmatched: 8. The DNA for the CDR3 is TGTGCCGGCCGGACAGGAGGAGAGCAGTACTTC. Its protein is CAGRTGGEQYF.

This CDR3 reads CASSPGGGRNSPLHF. CDR3 coding DNA: TGTGCCAGCAGCCCGGGGGGGGGCAGGAATTCACCCCTCCACTTT. This rearrangement joins TRBV9 to TRBJ1-6; TRBD1 is a possible D gene (6 bases). V gave up 4 bases and J gave up 7 bases, with 15 bases separating them. From germline, CDR1 is SGDLS and CDR2 YYNGEE. The CDR3 consists of 15 residues.

The chain couples TRBV5-5 to TRBJ1-1; D gene ambiguous. CDR1 is SGHKS, CDR2 YYEKEE, per germline (reference sequence). V gave up 1 base and J gave up 2 bases, with 6 bases separating them. This CDR3 contains 13 residues. CDR3 in amino acids: CASSLYLNTEAFF. CDR3 DNA: TGTGCCAGCAGCTTGTACTTAAACACTGAAGCTTTCTTT.

The genes are TRBV21-1 and TRBJ1-1; the DNA was not used to check the table's D call, TRBD1. TRBV21-1 is an annotated pseudogene. The CDR3 runs 16 residues. The CDR3 protein is CASSKEAQGLDTEAFF. The CDR3 DNA reads TGTGCCAGCAGCAAAGAGGCCCAGGGGCTGGACACTGAAGCTTTCTTT.

The genes are TRBV27 and TRBJ1-1, with a tentative D call TRBD1 (5 bases). V lost 0 bases, J lost 5 bases, and 10 bases lay in between. Germline V gene lookup returns CDR1 MNHEY and CDR2 SMNVEV (reference sequence). The CDR3 consists of 14 residues. CDR3 protein: CASSLSFQGTEAFF. The CDR3 DNA reads as TGTGCCAGCAGTTTATCGTTTCAGGGAACTGAAGCTTTCTTT.

The V call is TRBV4-3, the J call TRBJ1-3; no clear D. Germline loops: CDR1 LGHNA, CDR2 YSLEER. This CDR3 spans 15 amino acids. Trimming pared 1 base from V and 0 bases from J, leaving 7 bases between. In nucleotides, the CDR3 is TGCGCCAGCAGCCAAGGGCAGGCCTCTGGAAACACCATATATTTT. The encoded protein is CASSQGQASGNTIYF.

The chain carries TRBV5-1 and TRBJ1-4, with a possible D match to TRBD1 (5 bases). Germline V gene data show CDR1 as SGHRS and CDR2 as YFSETQ. The CDR3 spans 15 residues. Trimming left V 4 bases short and J 7 bases short, with 17 bases between. CDR3 in amino acids: CASSPAGGGSEKLFF. CDR3 DNA sequence: TGCGCCAGCAGCCCGGCGGGGGGGGGAAGTGAAAAACTGTTTTTT.

This chain joins TRBV5-5 and TRBJ2-6; a weak D match, TRBD2 (7 bases). The germline V gene encodes CDR1 SGHKS and CDR2 YYEKEE (reference sequence). This CDR3 region has 17 residues. V lost 0 bases and J lost 8, with 18 bases in between. The CDR3 here is CASSLEDGGGSTNVLTF. CDR3 sequence (DNA): TGTGCCAGCAGCTTGGAAGACGGGGGCGGGAGCACCAACGTCCTGACTTTC.

The chain links TRBV3-1 (or the pseudogene TRBV3-2) to TRBJ2-5; TRBD2 matches at 7 bases. J was trimmed by 4 bases and V by 1 base; bases with no gene match: 12. The CDR3 consists of 17 residues. Germline loops: CDR1 LGHDT, CDR2 YNNKEL (reference sequence). The CDR3 coding sequence is TGTGCCAGCAGCCAAGTTCTGGGCGGGGGACCGGGAGAGACCCAGTACTTC. It translates to CASSQVLGGGPGETQYF.

The V gene is TRBV15, the J gene TRBJ1-2, with D unclear. The CDR3 consists of 13 residues. Germline-derived CDR1 and CDR2 are LNHNV and YYDKDF (reference sequence). Trimming removed 6 bases from V and 3 bases from J, with 11 bases in between. In nucleotides, the CDR3 is TGTGCCACCAGTGCGGGGATGGACTATGGCTACACCTTC. Translation: CATSAGMDYGYTF.

Written as DNA, the CDR3 is TGTGCCAGCAGCCAAGATTTCCAGCGAGGCGAAGAGACCCAGTACTTC. This encodes CASSQDFQRGEETQYF. The chain joins TRBV4-2 to TRBJ2-5, with no clear D. This CDR3 has 16 amino acids. V lost 0 bases and J lost 3, with 14 bases in between. The germline V gene encodes CDR1 LGHNA and CDR2 YNFKEQ.

The chain has TRBV4-3 and TRBJ1-2; D gene unclear. Germline V lookup: CDR1 LGHNA, CDR2 YSLEER. This CDR3 comprises 19 residues. Between the trimmed V and J ends, which lost 0 bases and 0 bases, there was a span of 20 bases. CDR3 amino acids: CASSQERRPLITTNYGYTF. The CDR3 region has the DNA TGCGCCAGCAGCCAAGAAAGGCGGCCCTTAATAACGACTAACTATGGCTACACCTTC.

This chain joins TRBV7-3 and TRBJ2-5; 11 nucleotides agree with TRBD2. The CDR3 is 18 amino acids. Trimming at V came to 5 bases and at J to 5 bases, leaving 16 bases not matched to a gene. Germline CDR1 reads SGHTA; CDR2 reads FQGTGA. CDR3: CASSPQGVSGGAPETQYF. The CDR3 nucleotides read TGTGCCAGCAGCCCGCAAGGGGTTAGCGGGGGGGCCCCGGAGACCCAGTACTTC.

The chain joins TRBV30 to TRBJ1-6, with D possibly matching TRBD1 (5 bases). Germline CDR1 and CDR2: GTSNPN and SVGIG (reference sequence). The CDR3 loop spans 15 amino acids. V lost 0 bases and J 6 bases, leaving 12 bases between the germline ends. CDR3 bases: TGTGCCTGGAGTGTACCAGGGTATGGTAATTCACCCCTCCACTTT. It yields the protein CAWSVPGYGNSPLHF.

The genes are TRBV2 and TRBJ1-5; possible D gene TRBD1, 5 bases. CDR1 SNHLY and CDR2 FYNNEI come from the germline V gene. V was cut by 6 bases and J by 4 bases, with 25 bases left in between. There are 18 residues in the CDR3. CDR3 in amino acids: CASSLSGSRKNLNQPQHF. The CDR3 region has the DNA TGTGCCAGCAGCCTCTCAGGGTCGAGGAAGAACTTAAATCAGCCCCAGCATTTT.

The rearrangement links TRBV18 to TRBJ1-2; a weak D match, TRBD1 (6 bases). There are 16 residues in the CDR3. The germline V gene encodes CDR1 KGHSH and CDR2 LQKENI. V gave up 2 bases and J gave up 3 bases, with 16 bases separating them. CDR3 in amino acids: CASSPSGGSNHYGYTF. Here the CDR3 DNA reads TGTGCCAGCTCACCAAGTGGGGGCAGCAACCACTATGGCTACACCTTC.